This T cell receptor beta chain was identified in a study of blood T cells in healthy people across ages. Study results and limitations: Naive CD4+ cells and diversity were both higher in long-lived donors than in aged donors. Naive T cell percentage by flow cytometry tracked strongly with beta diversity. As age increased, TCR beta diversity per million T cells fell in a roughly linear fashion.

No fewer than 6 micrograms of total RNA were isolated from every sample. Germline CDR1 and CDR2: SGHVS and FQNEAQ. The CDR3 loop spans 15 amino acids. In the case of this clonotype: Its antigen is unidentified. A clone one base away is much larger, so this may be a read error.

For the second PCR, which ran for about 6 to 11 cycles, a sample-barcoded 5' primer and a J-beta primer mix were used. TCRdb analysed the 5' RACE reads with MiXCR anew, one entry per CDR3 protein. The table records around 670,000 distinct CDR3 sequences, 25% to 35% of them present only once. V and J are TRBV7-8 and TRBJ2-1; TRBD1 might be the D (6 bases). The tail of the sequence fits TRBJ2-7 better, so the J call may be wrong. What was sequenced was blood. The sequence was obtained from a woman of 80 years or more in good health. CDR3 loop: CASSSPGVNYNEQYF. CDR3 bases: TGTGCCAGCAGCTCTCCAGGGGTGAACTACAATGAGCAGTACTTC.